One T cell receptor beta chain is described in this entry. Libraries were prepared by immunoSEQ multiplex PCR; TCRdb keeps only in-frame clonotypes and omits some of them. This table has tens of thousands of clones, approximately 86% appearing once. The sample belongs to a study of blood T cell repertoires in COVID-19. Study at large: From the United States, Italy and Spain came samples of acute and convalescent COVID-19. T cells, B-cell-depleted T cells, or PBMCs supplied cDNA or gDNA.

This CDR3 comprises 13 residues. Deletions cut 6 bases from V and 7 bases from J, with 13 bases between. V usage is TRBV12-3 or TRBV12-4 and J usage is TRBJ1-5; a possible D gene is TRBD1 (6 bases). The sequence derives from a woman in her seventies with acute or convalescent COVID-19. The sequenced sample consisted of peripheral blood. CDR3 amino acids: CASSSQGNQPQHF. The DNA for the CDR3 is TGTGCCAGCAGCTCACAGGGTAACCAGCCCCAGCATTTT.